The source of this TCR beta chain is a study of shared clonotypes between healthy human individuals. The assay was immunoSEQ multiplex PCR, and TCRdb's table has in-frame clones only and misses some. This sample has roughly 500,000 clones; about four fifths occur once, and the top ten carry 10% to 15%. This clonotype was sampled from a woman in her thirties or forties in good health. Some clones in this sample may be carry-over from other donors' samples. Sequenced: PBMCs.

CDR3 in amino acids: CASRPLAGGGNEQFF. DNA for the CDR3: TGTGCCAGCAGGCCCCTAGCGGGAGGGGGCAATGAGCAGTTCTTC. The rearrangement uses TRBV6-4 and TRBJ2-1; 12 bases agree with TRBD2. V shed 6 bases, J shed 6 bases, and the junction held 6 bases outside the gene matches. Germline V gives CDR1 MRHNA, CDR2 SNTAGT. The length of the CDR3 is 15 residues.